This TCR beta chain was observed in a study of blood T cell repertoires in COVID-19. Overall study context: COVID-19 samples from acute and convalescent phases originated in the United States, Italy and Spain.

Sequenced by immunoSEQ multiplex PCR; TCRdb stores in-frame clones only, minus some. The table has 150,000 to 200,000 clones, around 80% seen once. CDR1 and CDR2 from the germline V gene are SGHRS and YFSETQ. This CDR3 spans 14 amino acids. V shed 6 bases, J shed 7 bases, and the junction held 6 bases outside the gene matches. This chain connects TRBV5-1 to TRBJ2-1; 11 nucleotides match TRBD2. The clonotype originates from a woman aged 60-70 years who had recovered from COVID-19. Sequenced sample: PBMCs or T cells enriched from blood (not recorded which). The CDR3 bases are TGCGCCAGCATCGGGCTAGCGGGGGGAAATGAGCAGTTCTTC. It yields the protein CASIGLAGGNEQFF. The full variable domain, its missing parts supplied by reference TRBV5-1 and TRBJ2-1, is KAGVTQTPRYLIKTRGQQVTLSCSPISGHRSVSWYQQTPGQGLQFLFEYFSETQRNKGNFPGRFSGRQFSNSRSEMNVSTLELGDSALYLCASIGLAGGNEQFFGPGTRLTVL.